The source of this T cell receptor (beta chain) is a study of technical replicates of blood from several donors (TCRdb year 2017). Turning to this clone: Which antigen it targets is not known. Base quality data are lacking; no much larger clone is found one base away.

CDR3 length: 16 amino acids, cysteine to phenylalanine. Of the read, only the CDR3 DNA is kept; its 48 bases are in frame from base 1. Cut back by 3 bases and 0 bases, the V and J ends lie 11 bases apart. Via the germline V gene, CDR1 is SGHTA and CDR2 FQGNSA. The method behind the library was the immunoSEQ multiplex PCR assay. TCRdb limited this immuneACCESS table to in-frame rearrangements with V and J called. A share of clones is missing; checked studies link under half to unresolved V genes, and the rest is unexplained. For this sample there are 50,000 to 70,000 clones; 91% appear just once. The ten largest clones capture about 3.7% of the sample.

This clonotype originated in a human donor in good health. Some clones in this sample may be carry-over from other donors' samples. This chain is built from TRBV7-2 and TRBJ2-2; a confident D gene designation cannot be given. The sample taken for sequencing was PBMCs. The nucleotide sequence reads as follows: TGTGCCAGCAGCTTGAGTATGGTAACGAACACCGGGGAGCTGTTTTTT. It codes for CASSLSMVTNTGELFF.